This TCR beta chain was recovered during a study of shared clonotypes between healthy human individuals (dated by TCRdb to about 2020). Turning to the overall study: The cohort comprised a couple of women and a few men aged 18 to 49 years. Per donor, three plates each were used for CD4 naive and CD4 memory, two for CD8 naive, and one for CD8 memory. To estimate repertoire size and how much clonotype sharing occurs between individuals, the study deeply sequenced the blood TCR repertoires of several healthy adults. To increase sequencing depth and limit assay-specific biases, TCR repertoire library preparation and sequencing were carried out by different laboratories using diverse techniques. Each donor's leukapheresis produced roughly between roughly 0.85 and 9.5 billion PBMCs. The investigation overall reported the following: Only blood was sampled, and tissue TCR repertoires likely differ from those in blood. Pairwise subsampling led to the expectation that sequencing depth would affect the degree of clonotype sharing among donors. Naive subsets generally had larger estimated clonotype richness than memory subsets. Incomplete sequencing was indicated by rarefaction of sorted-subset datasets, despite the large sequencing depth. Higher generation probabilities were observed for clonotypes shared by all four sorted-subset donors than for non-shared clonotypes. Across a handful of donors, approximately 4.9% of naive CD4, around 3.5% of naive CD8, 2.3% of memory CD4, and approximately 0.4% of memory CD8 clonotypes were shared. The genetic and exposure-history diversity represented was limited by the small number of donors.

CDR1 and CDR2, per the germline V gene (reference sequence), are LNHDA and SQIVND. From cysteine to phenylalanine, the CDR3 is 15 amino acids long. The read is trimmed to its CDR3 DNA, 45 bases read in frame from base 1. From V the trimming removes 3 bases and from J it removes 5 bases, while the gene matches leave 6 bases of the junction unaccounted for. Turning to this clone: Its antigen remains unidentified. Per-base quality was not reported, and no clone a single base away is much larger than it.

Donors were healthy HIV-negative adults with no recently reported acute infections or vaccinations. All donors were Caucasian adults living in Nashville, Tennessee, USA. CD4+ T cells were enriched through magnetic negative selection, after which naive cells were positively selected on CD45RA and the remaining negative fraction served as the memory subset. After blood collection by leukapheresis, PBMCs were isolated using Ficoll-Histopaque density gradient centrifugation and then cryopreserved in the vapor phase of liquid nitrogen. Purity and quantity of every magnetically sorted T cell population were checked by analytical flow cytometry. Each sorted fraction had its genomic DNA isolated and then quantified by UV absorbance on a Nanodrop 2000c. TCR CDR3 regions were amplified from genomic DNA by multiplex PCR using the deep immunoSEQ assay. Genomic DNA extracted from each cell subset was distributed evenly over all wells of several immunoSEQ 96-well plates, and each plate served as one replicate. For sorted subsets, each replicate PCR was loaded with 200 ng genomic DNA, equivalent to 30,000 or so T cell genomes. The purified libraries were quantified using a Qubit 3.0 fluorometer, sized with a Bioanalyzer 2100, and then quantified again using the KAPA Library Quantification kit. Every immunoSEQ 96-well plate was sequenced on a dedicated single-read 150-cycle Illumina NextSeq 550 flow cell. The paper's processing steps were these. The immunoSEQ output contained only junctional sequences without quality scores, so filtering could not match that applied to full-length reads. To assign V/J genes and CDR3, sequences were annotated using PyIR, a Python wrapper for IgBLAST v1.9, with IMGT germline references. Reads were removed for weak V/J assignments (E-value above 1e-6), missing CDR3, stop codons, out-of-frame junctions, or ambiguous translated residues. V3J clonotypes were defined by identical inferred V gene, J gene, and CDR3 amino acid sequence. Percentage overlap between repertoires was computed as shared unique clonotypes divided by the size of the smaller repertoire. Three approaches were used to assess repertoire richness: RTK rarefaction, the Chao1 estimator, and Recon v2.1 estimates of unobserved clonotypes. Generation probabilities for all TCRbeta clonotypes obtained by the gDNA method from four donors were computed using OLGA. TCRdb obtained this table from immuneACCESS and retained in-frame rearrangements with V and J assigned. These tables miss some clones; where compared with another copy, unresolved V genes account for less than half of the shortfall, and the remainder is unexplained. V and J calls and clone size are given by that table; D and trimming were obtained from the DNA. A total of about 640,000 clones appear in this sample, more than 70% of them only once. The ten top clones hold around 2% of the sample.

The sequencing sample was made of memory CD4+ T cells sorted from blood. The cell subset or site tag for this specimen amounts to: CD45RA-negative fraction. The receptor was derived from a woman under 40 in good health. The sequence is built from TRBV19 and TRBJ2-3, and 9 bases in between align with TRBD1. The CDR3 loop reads CASSIDRGNLDTQYF. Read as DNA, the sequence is TGTGCCAGTAGTATCGACAGGGGGAATCTAGATACGCAGTATTTT.